The following is a T cell receptor beta chain sequence with its context. What it recognizes is unknown. V lost 1 base and J 6 bases, leaving 8 bases between the germline ends. Germline-derived CDR1 and CDR2 are SEHNR and FQNEAQ (reference sequence). CDR3 length: 13 amino acids. The record originates from a study of cytomegalovirus exposure and HLA in healthy donors. At the level of the study: The same platform used for the 666 first-cohort repertoires was also used for the 100 to 150 validation repertoires, as a later analysis reported.

Generated by immunoSEQ multiplex PCR, the TCRdb table keeps only in-frame clones and is missing some. This sample has 85,000 to 130,000 clones, with around 89% found just once. Study findings and constraints: Cytomegalovirus status was reportedly diagnosed by the classifier with high specificity and sensitivity.

The receptor's source is a woman younger than 35 in good health and CMV-seropositive. The V and J genes are TRBV7-9 and TRBJ2-3; D may be TRBD2 (5 bases). Sequenced: PBMCs. The CDR3 coding sequence is TGTGCCAGCAGCTTAGATAGAGGGGATACGCAGTATTTT. Residues: CASSLDRGDTQYF.